The next 6 T cell receptor beta chains were all read from a single sample in a study of post-analysis software for immune sequencing data. Unique molecular identifiers had been added to the TCR beta cDNA libraries. A single record per CDR3 protein comes from TCRdb applying MiXCR to the PCR reads. The repertoire holds a few hundred thousand distinct CDR3 sequences, 36% seen once, with under 5% in the top ten. Notes on the study in general: About five TRBV segments were more frequent in patients than controls; TRBV5-6, TRBV5-1 and TRBV20-1 belonged to this group.

These receptors have no known antigen. Sequencing was performed on blood. The receptors here all came from a girl aged 10 to 17 with multiple sclerosis.

A remark on this clonotype: An end of the junction does not agree with germline; a read error may underlie this. The chain links TRBV12-3 or TRBV12-4 to TRBJ2-3; 8 nucleotides align to TRBD1. This CDR3 is 15 amino acids long. CDR3 residues: CASSPGTGTTDAQYF. CDR3 in DNA: TGTGCCAGCAGTCCTGGGACAGGAACCACAGATGCGCAGTATTTT.

V usage is TRBV20-1 and J usage is TRBJ2-1; TRBD2 might be the D (7 bases). The germline gives CDR1 DFQATT, CDR2 SNEGSKA (reference sequence). This CDR3 is 15 amino acids long. V lost 0 bases and J lost 7, with 16 bases in between. This CDR3 is CSARDGGGRGNEQFF. In nucleotides, the CDR3 is TGCAGTGCTAGAGATGGCGGGGGCCGAGGTAATGAGCAGTTCTTC.

The chain is built from TRBV5-1 and TRBJ2-1, with 9 bases lining up with TRBD2. Germline V CDR1 and CDR2: SGHRS, YFSETQ. The CDR3 is 17 residues long. V was clipped by 2 bases and J by 4 bases; unmatched bases: 10. The CDR3 nucleotides are TGCGCCAGCAGCTTTCTCTCTAGCGGGACCAGGTACAATGAGCAGTTCTTC. Its translation: CASSFLSSGTRYNEQFF.

To note about this clonotype: A much larger clonotype is one base distant, so this may be a read error. The rearrangement links TRBV4-1 to TRBJ2-1; D not certain. V dropped 1 base and J dropped 7 bases, with 8 bases sitting between them. The CDR3 is 13 amino acids. Germline loops: CDR1 MGHRA, CDR2 YSYEKL. The CDR3 nucleotides are TGCGCCAGCAGCCAAGTCGTACGGAATGAGCAGTTCTTC. Residues: CASSQVVRNEQFF.

Comment on this clonotype: This CDR3 is missing its conserved last phenylalanine or tryptophan, likely due to a read error. The DNA is left out, because the CDR3 cannot be placed on it with certainty; the CDR3 is given as TCRdb lists it. This sequence joins TRBV7-3 and TRBJ2-3; the D segment call TRBD2 is taken from the table without a DNA check. The germline CDR1 and CDR2 sequences are SGHTA and FQGTGA. The CDR3 length equals 15 residues, ends included. The CDR3 here is CASSQGLAGGDTRYC.

At least ten counts were recorded for this clonotype. The V call is TRBV7-9, the J call TRBJ2-1; TRBD2 matches 9 bases. This CDR3 is 14 amino acids long. Germline V gene lookup returns CDR1 SEHNR and CDR2 FQNEAQ (reference sequence). V lost 0 bases and J lost 7; bases outside the gene matches: 1. This CDR3 reads CASSLALAGNEQFF. The CDR3 DNA is TGTGCCAGCAGCTTAGCTCTAGCGGGAAATGAGCAGTTCTTC.